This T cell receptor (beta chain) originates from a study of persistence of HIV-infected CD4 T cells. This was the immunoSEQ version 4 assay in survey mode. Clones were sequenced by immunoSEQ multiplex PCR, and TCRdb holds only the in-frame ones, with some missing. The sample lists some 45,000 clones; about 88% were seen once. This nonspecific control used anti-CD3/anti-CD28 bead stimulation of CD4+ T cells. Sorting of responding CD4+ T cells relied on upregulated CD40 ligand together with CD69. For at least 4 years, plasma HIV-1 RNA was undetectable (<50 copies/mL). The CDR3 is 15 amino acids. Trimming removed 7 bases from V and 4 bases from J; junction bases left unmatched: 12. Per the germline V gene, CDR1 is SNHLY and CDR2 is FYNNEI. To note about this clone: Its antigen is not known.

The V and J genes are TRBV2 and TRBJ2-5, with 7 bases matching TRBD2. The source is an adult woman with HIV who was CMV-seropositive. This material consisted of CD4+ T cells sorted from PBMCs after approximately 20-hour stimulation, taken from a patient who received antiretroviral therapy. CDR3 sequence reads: CASTPYLGGGETQYF. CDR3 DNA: TGTGCCAGCACCCCATACCTGGGGGGGGGAGAGACCCAGTACTTC.